This T cell receptor (beta chain) was sequenced for a study of human T cells and chemical hapten exposure. For the study at large: The sensitizer, 2% DPC, was used on about 2 cm by about 2 cm of upper inner arm skin.

The CDR3 runs 15 residues. Per the germline V gene, CDR1 is SGDLS and CDR2 is YYNGEE. After removal of 4 bases from V and 4 bases from J, the junction contained 4 bases not matched to a gene. The library tagged individual cDNA molecules with unique molecular identifiers. MiXCR, run by TCRdb on the RACE reads, gives a single entry per CDR3 protein. Among some 180,000 distinct CDR3 sequences, more than 20% were seen once, and the ten largest hold 6.7%. Noted time point: patch test 1, 2 weeks after DPC sensitization. Treatment in this sample: therapeutic diphenylcyclopropenone sensitization with weekly scalp DPC. Donors were 18 to 70-year-old alopecia patients suitable for DPC. The study's findings and limits: Counts of expanded TCRs at PT1 were positively correlated with patch test score.

Many counts were recorded for this clonotype. Its antigen is as yet unknown. The receptor was isolated from a woman between 50 and 59 years old with alopecia areata. Some clones in this sample may be carry-over from other donors' samples. Sequencing used whole blood, obtained in connection with sensitization to the hapten diphenylcyclopropenone (DPC). The rearrangement uses TRBV9 and TRBJ2-7; TRBD2 matches at 14 bases. This CDR3 is CASSPRLAGGYEQYF. The CDR3 DNA reads as TGTGCCAGCAGCCCCCGACTAGCGGGAGGGTACGAGCAGTACTTC.